Following are 32 T cell receptor beta chains from one sample sequenced in a study of blood T cells in healthy people across ages. The authors ran a second PCR of about 7 to 11 cycles using a sample-barcoded 5' primer and a J-beta primer mix. TCRdb redid the calling of the 5' RACE reads with MiXCR, one entry per CDR3 protein. Here the sample spans roughly 1.7 million distinct CDR3 sequences, about 31% being singletons. Source material: blood. Receptors originate from a young woman in good health.

The chain is built from TRBV6-5 and TRBJ2-1, with D possibly being TRBD1 (7 bases). The CDR3 is 14 residues long. With 5 bases removed from V and 3 bases from J, the gap between germline ends came to 11 bases. Germline V CDR1 and CDR2: MNHEY, SVGAGI. The CDR3 spells CASSPGGHYNEQFF. For the CDR3, the DNA is TGTGCCAGCAGTCCAGGGGGGCACTACAATGAGCAGTTCTTC.

The CDR3: CASIRGSGEQYF. The DNA for the CDR3 is TGCGCCAGTATCAGGGGGTCCGGGGAGCAGTACTTC. V usage is TRBV5-1 and J usage is TRBJ2-5, with TRBD1 identical over 7 bases. CDR1 is SGHRS, CDR2 YFSETQ, per germline. V lost 8 bases, J lost 11 bases, and 12 bases stayed unmatched. CDR3 size: 12 residues.

Only a few counts were recorded for this clonotype. The chain has TRBV27 and TRBJ2-7, with a possible D match to TRBD2 (6 bases). The CDR3 covers 12 residues. Germline V CDR1 and CDR2: MNHEY, SMNVEV (reference sequence). With 7 bases removed from V and 2 bases from J, the gap between germline ends came to 9 bases. For the CDR3, the DNA is TGTGCCAGCATGGGGGGAGCCTACGAGCAGTACTTC. Its translation: CASMGGAYEQYF.

This chain links TRBV7-9 with TRBJ2-6; D is possibly TRBD1 (6 bases). The CDR3 runs to 18 residues. V lost 6 bases and J 1 base, leaving 19 bases between the germline ends. Germline CDR1 SEHNR, CDR2 FQNEAQ (reference sequence). DNA for the CDR3: TGTGCCAGCAGGAGGCCCCCGGGACAAGTATCTGGGGCCAACGTCCTGACTTTC. Residues: CASRRPPGQVSGANVLTF.

In this sample, this clonotype turned up a few times. V gene TRBV6-5 combines with J gene TRBJ2-7; D gene uncertain. V lost 6 bases and J 3 bases, leaving 15 bases between the germline ends. There are 14 residues in the CDR3. In germline, CDR1 is MNHEY, CDR2 SVGAGI. The CDR3 sequence is CASRSVTRGYEQYF. In DNA, the CDR3 is TGTGCCAGCAGGTCGGTCACCCGCGGCTACGAGCAGTACTTC.

This clonotype was seen repeatedly, ten times or more. This chain links TRBV29-1 with TRBJ2-3; perhaps TRBD2 as D (5 bases). From germline, CDR1 is SQVTM and CDR2 ANQGSEA. Trimming left V 6 bases short and J 1 base short, with 11 bases between. The CDR3 is 13 residues long. CDR3 DNA: TGCAGCGTCCCCTGGACTCGCACAGATACGCAGTATTTT. Amino acids: CSVPWTRTDTQYF.

Turning to this clonotype: Being one base from a much bigger clone, this may be a read error. The chain uses TRBV20-1 and TRBJ1-5, with D possibly matching TRBD1 (5 bases). There are 14 residues in the CDR3. V lost 5 bases and J lost 4, with 15 bases in between. The germline V gene encodes CDR1 DFQATT and CDR2 SNEGSKA (reference sequence). CDR3 region: CSAGLGPANQPQHF. The DNA of the CDR3 is TGCAGTGCTGGCTTGGGACCGGCAAATCAGCCCCAGCATTTT.

This chain links TRBV6-1 with TRBJ2-4; D call uncertain. Germline loops: CDR1 MNHNS, CDR2 SASEGT. V lost 4 bases to trimming and J lost 0 bases, with 13 bases between them. The CDR3 covers 16 residues. The CDR3 DNA reads TGTGCCAGCAGTGCCGACCTAAATTTAGCCAAAAACATTCAGTACTTC. It translates to CASSADLNLAKNIQYF.

This chain joins TRBV6-1 and TRBJ2-5, with D tentatively TRBD2 (7 bases). Germline assignment: CDR1 MNHNS and CDR2 SASEGT. The CDR3 has 14 amino acids. Trimming removed 7 bases at V and 3 bases at J, with 15 bases between. The CDR3: CASKPRGLEETQYF. The CDR3, as DNA: TGTGCCAGCAAGCCGCGGGGGCTTGAAGAGACCCAGTACTTC.

The genes are TRBV11-2 and TRBJ1-1; the D is unclear. Germline loops: CDR1 SGHAT, CDR2 FQNNGV. The V and J ends lost 0 bases and 1 base respectively, with 9 bases between them. The CDR3 contains 15 residues. The CDR3 protein is CASSLEPGANTEAFF. CDR3 in DNA: TGTGCCAGCAGCTTAGAACCGGGTGCGAACACTGAAGCTTTCTTT. The full variable domain, in which reference TRBV11-2 and TRBJ1-1 provide the parts outside the CDR3, is EAGVAQSPRYKIIEKRQSVAFWCNPISGHATLYWYQQILGQGPKLLIQFQNNGVVDDSQLPKDRFSAERLKGVDSTLKIQPAKLEDSAVYLCASSLEPGANTEAFFGQGTRLTVV.

The rearrangement uses TRBV29-1 and TRBJ1-1; D uncertain. The V gene's germline CDR1 is SQVTM and CDR2 ANQGSEA. The CDR3 consists of 12 residues. Trimming pared 3 bases from V and 1 base from J, leaving 6 bases between. The CDR3 DNA follows: TGCAGCGTTGACGGCAGGAACACTGAAGCTTTCTTT. Translation: CSVDGRNTEAFF.

This chain uses TRBV28 with TRBJ2-5; 7 bases align to TRBD1. TRBJ2-7 explains the end of the DNA better; the J call may be wrong. The CDR3 runs to 19 residues. CDR1 is MDHEN and CDR2 is SYDVKM in the germline V gene. The CDR3 nucleotides are TGTGCCAGCAGTTCCGAATTAGGGGGCGAAACCGGGATTGGGTGCGAGCAGTACTTC. Its translation is CASSSELGGETGIGCEQYF.

This rearrangement joins TRBV4-2 to TRBJ2-3; TRBD2 matches at 11 bases. The V gene end was trimmed by 4 bases and the J gene end by 4 bases; junction bases not matched to a gene: 7. Germline CDR1 is LGHNA and CDR2 is YNFKEQ. The CDR3 runs to 16 residues. CDR3 protein: CASSRTTSGIADTQYF. The CDR3 nucleotides read TGTGCCAGCAGCCGGACGACTAGCGGGATAGCAGATACGCAGTATTTT.

This chain uses TRBV20-1 with TRBJ2-1, with 12 positions matching TRBD2. The ends lost 0 bases at V and 7 bases at J; junction bases unmatched: 7. The germline gives CDR1 DFQATT, CDR2 SNEGSKA (reference sequence). This CDR3 contains 16 residues. CDR3 DNA: TGCAGTGCTAGAGATGCGACTAGCGGGGGTTGGAATGAGCAGTTCTTC. It yields the protein CSARDATSGGWNEQFF.

The rearrangement links TRBV28 to TRBJ2-7; a possible D gene is TRBD2 (5 bases). Between the trimmed V and J ends, which lost 2 bases and 2 bases, there was a span of 10 bases. The CDR3 is 14 amino acids. Germline CDR1 and CDR2: MDHEN and SYDVKM. CDR3: CASSLEGNAYEQYF. The DNA for the CDR3 is TGTGCCAGCAGTTTAGAGGGCAACGCCTACGAGCAGTACTTC.

As to this clonotype: The junction departs from the called germline gene at one end, perhaps through a read error. The V and J genes are TRBV12-3 or TRBV12-4 and TRBJ2-3, with 8 positions matching TRBD2. The length of the CDR3 is 16 residues. DNA for the CDR3: TGTGGCAGCAGTACCCGTCTAGCGGGTTCCCCAGATACGCAGTATTTT. This encodes CGSSTRLAGSPDTQYF.

This chain links TRBV7-7 with TRBJ2-3, with TRBD2 matching 7 bases. J was trimmed by 6 bases and V by 2 bases; bases with no gene match: 11. Per the germline V gene, CDR1 is SSHAT and CDR2 is FNYEAQ (reference sequence). The CDR3 loop spans 16 amino acids. CDR3 DNA sequence: TGTGCCAGCAGCTTATCCCCCAACCGGGGAGGGGATACGCAGTATTTT. This encodes CASSLSPNRGGDTQYF.

The chain uses TRBV10-3 and TRBJ2-7; possibly TRBD2 for D (7 bases). Germline V gene data show CDR1 as ENHRY and CDR2 as SYGVKD. V gave up 6 bases and J gave up 9 bases, with 21 bases separating them. The CDR3 loop spans 14 amino acids. The DNA of the CDR3 is TGTGCCATCAGGGAGGGGGGGGCATTGAACGGGCAGTACTTC. Translation: CAIREGGALNGQYF.

With respect to this clonotype: A junction end diverges from the germline sequence, so it may reflect a read error. The chain employs TRBV7-2 and TRBJ1-2; no reliable D call. Germline lookup yields CDR1 SGHTA and CDR2 FQGNSA. The CDR3 totals 15 residues. CDR3 coding DNA: TGTGCCAGCAGCTTAGATTCGGGATCTAACTATGGCCACACCTTC. Protein: CASSLDSGSNYGHTF.

This clonotype occurred a few times. This chain joins TRBV14 and TRBJ2-1, with 8 bases aligning to TRBD2. The CDR3 loop spans 17 amino acids. Germline CDR1 is SGHDN and CDR2 is FVKESK. V was clipped by 0 bases and J by 3 bases; unmatched bases: 7. CDR3 coding DNA: TGTGCCAGCAGCCAAGATAGAGGGAGCGGGGGCTACAATGAGCAGTTCTTC. It is translated as CASSQDRGSGGYNEQFF.

This clonotype was counted at least ten times. The V call is TRBV7-6, the J call TRBJ2-7, with 7 bases aligning to TRBD2. Germline trimming cut 3 bases from V and 3 bases from J; bases unmatched to any gene: 8. Germline CDR1 and CDR2: SGHVS and FNYEAQ. CDR3 length equals 15 residues. The CDR3 here is CASSLGGGEGYEQYF. CDR3 DNA sequence: TGTGCCAGCAGCTTGGGAGGTGGGGAGGGCTACGAGCAGTACTTC.

The table lists this clonotype with many counts. The genes are TRBV4-1 and TRBJ2-7, with a weak D call TRBD2 (6 bases). The CDR3 has 16 amino acids. With 7 bases removed from V and 3 bases from J, the gap between germline ends came to 22 bases. In germline, CDR1 is MGHRA, CDR2 YSYEKL. CDR3 loop: CASTATAGSRDYEQYF. As DNA, the CDR3 is TGCGCCAGCACCGCCACAGCGGGCTCGCGCGACTACGAGCAGTACTTC.

The V call is TRBV28, the J call TRBJ2-3; D gene unclear. The CDR3 has 17 amino acids. Germline-derived CDR1 and CDR2 are MDHEN and SYDVKM. Trimming cost V 1 base and J 0 bases, with 14 bases left between them. CDR3 bases: TGTGCCAGCAGTTTATATATCCGGTTTACTAGCACAGATACGCAGTATTTT. Its protein product is CASSLYIRFTSTDTQYF.

In regard to this clonotype: A read error may account for a junction end that differs from germline. This chain joins TRBV7-3 and TRBJ2-1; 8 positions agree with TRBD2. The germline V gene has CDR1 SGHTA and CDR2 FQGTGA. The CDR3 length is 14 residues. The CDR3 sequence is CASNLTGGADEQFF. CDR3 in DNA: TGTGCCAGCAACTTAACCGGGGGGGCCGATGAGCAGTTCTTC.

The chain combines TRBV28 with TRBJ2-7; 11 positions agree with TRBD1. Trimming at V came to 10 bases and at J to 6 bases, leaving 11 bases not matched to a gene. This CDR3 is 14 amino acids long. The germline V gene has CDR1 MDHEN and CDR2 SYDVKM. The CDR3 spells CATLDRGQPSEQYF. The CDR3 region has the DNA TGTGCCACACTGGACAGGGGGCAACCCAGCGAGCAGTACTTC.

The rearrangement joins TRBV5-1 to TRBJ2-1, with 9 bases that match TRBD2. V shed 4 bases, J shed 7 bases, and the junction held 18 bases outside the gene matches. The germline V gene encodes CDR1 SGHRS and CDR2 YFSETQ. The CDR3 totals 18 residues. This chain's CDR3 is CASSGREGLAWGGNEQFF. As DNA, the CDR3 is TGCGCCAGCAGCGGCCGTGAGGGACTAGCCTGGGGGGGGAATGAGCAGTTCTTC.

A word on this clonotype: Mismatch with germline at one junction end may stem from a read error. This chain uses TRBV4-2 with TRBJ1-2; D not certain. This CDR3 contains 15 residues. Germline lookup yields CDR1 LGHNA and CDR2 YNFKEQ. The CDR3 reads CASNQEKLYSFGYTF. CDR3 nucleotides: TGTGCCAGCAACCAAGAAAAGTTGTACAGCTTTGGCTACACCTTC.

Details on this clonotype: Possible read error: a much larger clone is one base away. The V gene is TRBV4-2, the J gene TRBJ2-5; D gene ambiguous. The J call may be mistaken, given a closer DNA end match to TRBJ2-7. The length of the CDR3 is 16 residues. Germline CDR1 reads LGHNA; CDR2 reads YNFKEQ. This CDR3 is CASSQTGSGPRLEQYF. CDR3 sequence (DNA): TGTGCCAGCAGCCAAACCGGTTCCGGGCCCAGACTCGAGCAGTACTTC.

J is TRBJ2-1 and V is TRBV2; 9 bases are a match to TRBD2. This CDR3 comprises 15 residues. J gave up 8 bases and V 1 base, and 6 bases lay outside the gene matches. CDR1 is SNHLY and CDR2 is FYNNEI in the germline V gene. This CDR3 reads CASSEGLAVGHEQFF. CDR3 DNA sequence: TGTGCCAGCAGTGAAGGACTAGCGGTTGGCCATGAGCAGTTCTTC.

In this sample, this clonotype turned up a few times. V gene TRBV5-1 combines with J gene TRBJ1-6, with D hard to call. V shed 1 base and J shed 4 bases, with 9 bases lying between them. The CDR3 has 15 amino acids. CDR1 SGHRS and CDR2 YFSETQ come from the germline V gene. CDR3 residues: CASSLIALYNSPLHF. The CDR3 DNA sequence: TGCGCCAGCAGCTTGATCGCCCTGTATAATTCACCCCTCCACTTT.

This chain uses TRBV7-2 with TRBJ1-6, with TRBD1 matching over 7 bases. V lost 5 bases, J lost 18 bases, and 19 bases stayed unmatched. The germline CDR1 and CDR2 sequences are SGHTA and FQGNSA. The length of the CDR3 is 15 residues. The CDR3 sequence is CASSPGTAIPTTRHF. In nucleotides, the CDR3 is TGTGCCAGCAGCCCCGGGACAGCCATTCCCACCACCCGCCACTTT.

This chain connects TRBV9 to TRBJ2-2; 10 bases are shared with TRBD2. This CDR3 has 16 residues. Trimming at V came to 2 bases and at J to 3 bases, leaving 4 bases not matched to a gene. Germline loops: CDR1 SGDLS, CDR2 YYNGEE. The CDR3, as DNA: TGTGCCAGCAGCGTTAGCGGGGGGCCCCACACCGGGGAGCTGTTTTTT. Encoded protein: CASSVSGGPHTGELFF. Looking up the rest from reference TRBV9 and TRBJ2-2 gives the full variable domain: DSGVTQTPKHLITATGQRVTLRCSPRSGDLSVYWYQQSLDQGLQFLIQYYNGEERAKGNILERFSAQQFPDLHSELNLSSLELGDSALYFCASSVSGGPHTGELFFGEGSRLTVL.